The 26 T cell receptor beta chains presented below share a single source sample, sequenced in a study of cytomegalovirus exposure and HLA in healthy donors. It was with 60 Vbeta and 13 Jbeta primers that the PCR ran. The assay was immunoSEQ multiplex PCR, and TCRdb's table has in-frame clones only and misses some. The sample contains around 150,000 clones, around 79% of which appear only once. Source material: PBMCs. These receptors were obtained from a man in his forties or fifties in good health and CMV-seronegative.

The CDR3 loop reads CASSKGTGGMYEQYF. As DNA, the CDR3 is TGTGCCAGCAGTAAGGGGACAGGGGGGATGTACGAGCAGTACTTC. The V gene is TRBV7-6, the J gene TRBJ2-7; TRBD1 matches at 11 bases. The trim removed 6 bases at V and 4 bases at J, leaving 8 bases unmatched. Germline-derived CDR1 and CDR2 are SGHVS and FNYEAQ. CDR3 size: 15 residues. Based on the CDR3 plus reference TRBV7-6 and TRBJ2-7, the full variable domain is GAGVSQSPRYKVTKRGQDVALRCDPISGHVSLYWYRQALGQGPEFLTYFNYEAQQDKSGLPNDRFSAERPEGSISTLTIQRTEQRDSAMYRCASSKGTGGMYEQYFGPGTRLTVT.

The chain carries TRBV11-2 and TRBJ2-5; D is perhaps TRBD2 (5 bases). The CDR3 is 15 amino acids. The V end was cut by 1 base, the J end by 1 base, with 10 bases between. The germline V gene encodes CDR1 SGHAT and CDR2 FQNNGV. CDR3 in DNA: TGTGCCAGCAGCTTAGGAGTGCTAGCCCAAGAGACCCAGTACTTC. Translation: CASSLGVLAQETQYF. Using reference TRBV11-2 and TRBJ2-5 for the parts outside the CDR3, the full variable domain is EAGVAQSPRYKIIEKRQSVAFWCNPISGHATLYWYQQILGQGPKLLIQFQNNGVVDDSQLPKDRFSAERLKGVDSTLKIQPAKLEDSAVYLCASSLGVLAQETQYFGPGTRLLVL.

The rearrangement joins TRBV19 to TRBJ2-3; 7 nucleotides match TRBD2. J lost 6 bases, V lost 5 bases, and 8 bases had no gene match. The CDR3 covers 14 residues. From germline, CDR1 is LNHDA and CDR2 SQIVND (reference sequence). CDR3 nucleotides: TGTGCCAGTAGTCCAGGACTAGTGACGGATACGCAGTATTTT. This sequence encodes CASSPGLVTDTQYF.

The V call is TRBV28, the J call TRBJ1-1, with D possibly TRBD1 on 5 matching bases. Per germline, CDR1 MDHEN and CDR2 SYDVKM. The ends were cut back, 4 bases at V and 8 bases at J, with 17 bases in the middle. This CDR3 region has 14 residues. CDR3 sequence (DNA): TGTGCCAGCAGTTGGATGAGACAGACAGAAGAAGCTTTCTTT. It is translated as CASSWMRQTEEAFF.

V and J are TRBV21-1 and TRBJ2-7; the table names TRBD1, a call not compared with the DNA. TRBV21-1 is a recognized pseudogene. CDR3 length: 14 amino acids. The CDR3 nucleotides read TGTGCCAGCAGCAAAAGACCAGGGGAATACGAGCAGTACTTC. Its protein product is CASSKRPGEYEQYF.

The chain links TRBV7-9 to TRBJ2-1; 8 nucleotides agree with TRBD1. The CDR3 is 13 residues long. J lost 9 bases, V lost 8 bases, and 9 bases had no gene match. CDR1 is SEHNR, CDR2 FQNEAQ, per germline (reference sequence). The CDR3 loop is CASAIQGATEQFF. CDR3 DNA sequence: TGTGCCAGCGCAATCCAGGGGGCGACTGAGCAGTTCTTC.

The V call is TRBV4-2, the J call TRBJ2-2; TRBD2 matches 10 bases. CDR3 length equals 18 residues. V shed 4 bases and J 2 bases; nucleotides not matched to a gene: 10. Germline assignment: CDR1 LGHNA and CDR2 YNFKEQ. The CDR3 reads CASSPRELAGLNTGELFF. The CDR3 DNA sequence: TGTGCCAGCAGCCCCCGGGAACTAGCGGGACTAAACACCGGGGAGCTGTTTTTT.

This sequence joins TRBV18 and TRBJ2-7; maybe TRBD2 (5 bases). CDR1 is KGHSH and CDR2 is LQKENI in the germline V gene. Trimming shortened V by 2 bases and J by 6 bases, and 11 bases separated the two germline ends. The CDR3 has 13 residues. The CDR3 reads CASSPNWRSEQYF. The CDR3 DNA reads TGTGCCAGCTCACCAAATTGGAGGTCCGAGCAGTACTTC.

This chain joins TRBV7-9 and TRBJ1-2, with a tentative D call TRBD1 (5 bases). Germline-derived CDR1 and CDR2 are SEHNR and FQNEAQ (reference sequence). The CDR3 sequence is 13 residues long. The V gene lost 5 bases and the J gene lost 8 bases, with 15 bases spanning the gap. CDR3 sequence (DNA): TGTGCCAGCAGCGTACTCCAGGGAGGCGGCTACACCTTC. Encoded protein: CASSVLQGGGYTF.

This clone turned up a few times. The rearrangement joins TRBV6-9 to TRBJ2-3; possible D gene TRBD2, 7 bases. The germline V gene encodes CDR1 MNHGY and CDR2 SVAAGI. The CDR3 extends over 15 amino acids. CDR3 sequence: CVQGSGGGQTDTQYF. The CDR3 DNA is TGTGTCCAGGGGTCTGGCGGGGGTCAGACAGATACGCAGTATTTT.

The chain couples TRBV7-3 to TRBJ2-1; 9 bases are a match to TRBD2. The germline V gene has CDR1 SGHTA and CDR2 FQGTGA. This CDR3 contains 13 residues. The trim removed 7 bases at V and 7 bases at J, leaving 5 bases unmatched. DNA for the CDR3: TGTGCCAGCAAGGGCGGGGGGGCGAATGAGCAGTTCTTC. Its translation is CASKGGGANEQFF.

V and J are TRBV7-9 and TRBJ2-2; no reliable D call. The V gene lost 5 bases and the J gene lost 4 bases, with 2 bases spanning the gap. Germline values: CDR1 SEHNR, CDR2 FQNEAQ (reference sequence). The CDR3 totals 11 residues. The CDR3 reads CASSLTGELFF. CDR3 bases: TGTGCCAGCAGCCTCACCGGGGAGCTGTTTTTT.

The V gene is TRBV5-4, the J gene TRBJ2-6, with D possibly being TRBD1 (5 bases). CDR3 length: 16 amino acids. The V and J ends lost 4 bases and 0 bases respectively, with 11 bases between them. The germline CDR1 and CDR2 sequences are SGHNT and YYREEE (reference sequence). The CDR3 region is CASSLGVSSGANVLTF. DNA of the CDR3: TGTGCCAGCAGCCTAGGGGTTAGCTCTGGGGCCAACGTCCTGACTTTC. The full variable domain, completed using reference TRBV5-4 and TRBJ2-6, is ETGVTQSPTHLIKTRGQQVTLRCSSQSGHNTVSWYQQALGQGPQFIFQYYREEENGRGNFPPRFSGLQFPNYSSELNVNALELDDSALYLCASSLGVSSGANVLTFGAGSRLTVL.

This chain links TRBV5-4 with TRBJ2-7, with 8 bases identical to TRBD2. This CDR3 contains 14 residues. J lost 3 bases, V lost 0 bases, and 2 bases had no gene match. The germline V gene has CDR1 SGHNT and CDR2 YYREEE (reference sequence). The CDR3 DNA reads TGTGCCAGCAGCTTGGCGGGGGGGCTCTACGAGCAGTACTTC. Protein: CASSLAGGLYEQYF. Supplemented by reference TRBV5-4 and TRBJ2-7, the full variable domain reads ETGVTQSPTHLIKTRGQQVTLRCSSQSGHNTVSWYQQALGQGPQFIFQYYREEENGRGNFPPRFSGLQFPNYSSELNVNALELDDSALYLCASSLAGGLYEQYFGPGTRLTVT.

This CDR3 is CASSPGLAGGNTGELFF. In DNA form, the CDR3 reads TGTGCCAGCAGCCCTGGACTAGCGGGGGGCAACACCGGGGAGCTGTTTTTT. The genes are TRBV5-5 and TRBJ2-2; 14 nucleotides match TRBD2. Germline V CDR1 and CDR2: SGHKS, YYEKEE (reference sequence). With 4 bases clipped from V and 2 bases from J, the junction kept 4 bases outside the gene matches. This CDR3 is built from 17 residues.

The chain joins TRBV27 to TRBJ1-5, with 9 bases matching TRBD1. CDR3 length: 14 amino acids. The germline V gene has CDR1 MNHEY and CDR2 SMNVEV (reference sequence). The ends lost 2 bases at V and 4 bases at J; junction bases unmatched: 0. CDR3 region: CASSLDRGNQPQHF. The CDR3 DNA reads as TGTGCCAGCAGTTTAGACAGGGGGAATCAGCCCCAGCATTTT.

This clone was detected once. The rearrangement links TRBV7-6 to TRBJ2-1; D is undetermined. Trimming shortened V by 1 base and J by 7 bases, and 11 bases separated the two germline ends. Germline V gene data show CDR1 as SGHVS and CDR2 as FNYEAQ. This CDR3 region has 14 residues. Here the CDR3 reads CASSLGAGVNEQFF. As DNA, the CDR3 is TGTGCCAGCAGCTTAGGAGCAGGCGTTAATGAGCAGTTCTTC.

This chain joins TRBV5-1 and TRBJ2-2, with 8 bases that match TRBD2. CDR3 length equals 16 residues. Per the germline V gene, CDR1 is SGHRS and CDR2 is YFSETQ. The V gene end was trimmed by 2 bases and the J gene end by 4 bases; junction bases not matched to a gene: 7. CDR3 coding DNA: TGCGCCAGCAGCTTCCCTCGAGCGGGGGCCACCGGGGAGCTGTTTTTT. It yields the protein CASSFPRAGATGELFF.

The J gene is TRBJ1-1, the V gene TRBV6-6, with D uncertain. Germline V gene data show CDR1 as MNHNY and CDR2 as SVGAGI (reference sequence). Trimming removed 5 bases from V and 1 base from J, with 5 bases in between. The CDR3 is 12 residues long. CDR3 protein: CASSRQNTEAFF. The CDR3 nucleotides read TGTGCCAGCAGTCGACAGAACACTGAAGCTTTCTTT.

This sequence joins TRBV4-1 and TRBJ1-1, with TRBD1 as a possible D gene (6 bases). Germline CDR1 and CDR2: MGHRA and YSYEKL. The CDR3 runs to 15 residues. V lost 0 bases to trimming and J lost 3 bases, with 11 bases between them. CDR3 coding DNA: TGCGCCAGCAGCCAAGAAAAAAGGGGGTACACTGAAGCTTTCTTT. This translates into CASSQEKRGYTEAFF.

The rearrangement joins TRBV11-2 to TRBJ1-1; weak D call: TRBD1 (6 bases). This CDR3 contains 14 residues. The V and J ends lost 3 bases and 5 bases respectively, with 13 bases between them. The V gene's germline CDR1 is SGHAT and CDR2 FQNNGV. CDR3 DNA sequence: TGTGCCAGCAGCTTTGGTGTCACAGGGACTGAAGCTTTCTTT. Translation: CASSFGVTGTEAFF.

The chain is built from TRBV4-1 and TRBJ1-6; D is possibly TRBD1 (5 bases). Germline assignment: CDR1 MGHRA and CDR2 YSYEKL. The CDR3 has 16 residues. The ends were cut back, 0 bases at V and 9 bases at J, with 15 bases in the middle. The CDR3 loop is CASSQDGAASISPLHF. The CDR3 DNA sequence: TGCGCCAGCAGCCAAGATGGGGCGGCGTCGATTTCACCCCTCCACTTT.

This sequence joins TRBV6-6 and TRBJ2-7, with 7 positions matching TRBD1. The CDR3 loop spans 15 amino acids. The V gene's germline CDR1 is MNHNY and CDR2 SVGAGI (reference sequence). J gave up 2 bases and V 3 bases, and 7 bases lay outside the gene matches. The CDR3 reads CASSYRNQGAYEQYF. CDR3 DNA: TGTGCCAGCAGTTATAGAAATCAGGGGGCCTACGAGCAGTACTTC.

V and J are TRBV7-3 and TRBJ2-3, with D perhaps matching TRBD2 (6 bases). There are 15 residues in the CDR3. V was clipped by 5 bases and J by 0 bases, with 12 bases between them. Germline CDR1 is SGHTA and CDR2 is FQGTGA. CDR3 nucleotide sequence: TGTGCCAGCAGCCTAAATGGGGGGAGCACAGATACGCAGTATTTT. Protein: CASSLNGGSTDTQYF.

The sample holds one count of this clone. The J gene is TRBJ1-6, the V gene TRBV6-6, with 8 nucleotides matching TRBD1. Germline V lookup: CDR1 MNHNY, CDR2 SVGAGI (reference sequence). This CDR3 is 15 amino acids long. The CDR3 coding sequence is TGTGCAACTTACGACCGGACAGGGTGGGGCTCACCCCTCCACTTT. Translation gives CATYDRTGWGSPLHF.

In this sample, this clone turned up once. The DNA for the CDR3 is TGTGCCACCCCTCTAGCGGGGGCCGCGAACACCGGGGAGCTGTTTTTT. The encoded protein is CATPLAGAANTGELFF. The chain is built from TRBV5-4 and TRBJ2-2, with 10 bases that match TRBD2. Germline V gives CDR1 SGHNT, CDR2 YYREEE (reference sequence). The CDR3 runs to 16 residues. After removal of 9 bases from V and 0 bases from J, the junction contained 8 bases not matched to a gene.